The rows below give T cell receptor beta chains drawn from one sample of a study of T-cell reconstitution after alpha-beta-depleted transplantation in children. TCRdb re-called the PCR reads with MiXCR, one entry per CDR3 protein. In the table there are about 490,000 distinct CDR3 sequences, roughly a tenth of which are singletons. Sequenced material: PBMCs, taken before TCRalphabeta/CD19-depleted stem cell transplant. The receptors shown here come from a child under 10 years old with inherited bone marrow failure, due to receive a stem cell transplant. CDR3s include the opening cysteine and the closing phenylalanine or tryptophan. The order of the fields is CDR3 length, clone size, D gene, V gene, J gene, CDR3 DNA, CDR3 protein. D genes are given only for firm matches. Not every row has a clone size; where given, it reads once, few, many or a size class.

15,NA,NA,TRBV12-3/TRBV12-4,TRBJ2-5,TGTGCCAGCAGTAACCGACAGGGACTTAGTGAGACCCAGTACTTC,CASSNRQGLSETQYF
13,many,TRBD1,TRBV29-1,TRBJ1-2,TGCAGCGCTTCCCGACAGGGAGTAGGTGGCTACACCTTC,CSASRQGVGGYTF
13,NA,NA,TRBV15,TRBJ1-6,TGTGCCACCAGCAGAGATACGAGGTCCACCCTCCACTTT,CATSRDTRSTLHF
16,once,TRBD2,TRBV6-2/TRBV6-3,TRBJ2-7,TGTGCCAGCAGTTACTCTAGCGGGAGGGCAGGCTACGAGCAGTACTTC,CASSYSSGRAGYEQYF
17,many,TRBD1,TRBV11-2,TRBJ2-3,TGTGCCAGCAGCTTAGGACCGGGACAGGGGGCGGAAGATACGCAGTATTTT,CASSLGPGQGAEDTQYF
16,many,TRBD2,TRBV7-9,TRBJ2-3,TGTGCCAGCAGCGGACGACTAGCGGGTCTCACAGATACGCAGTATTTT,CASSGRLAGLTDTQYF
13,many,NA,TRBV29-1,TRBJ2-2,TGCAGCGTTGAGGGACTCCAAACCGGGGAGCTGTTTTTT,CSVEGLQTGELFF
13,many,TRBD1,TRBV29-1,TRBJ1-4,TGCAGCGTCGACGGGACAGGGGAAGAAAAACTGTTTTTT,CSVDGTGEEKLFF
16,many,NA,TRBV20-1,TRBJ2-5,TGCAGTGCTAGAGATCGGGGAGAAGTAGGGCTAAAGACCCAGTACTTC,CSARDRGEVGLKTQYF
13,NA,NA,TRBV30,TRBJ2-2,TGTGCCTGGACTGTGCTGGGCACCGGGGAGCTGTTTTTT,CAWTVLGTGELFF
14,many,NA,TRBV29-1,TRBJ1-1,TGCAGCGTTGAAGATACTAGGAGGAACACTGAAGCTTTCTTT,CSVEDTRRNTEAFF
14,many,NA,TRBV11-2,TRBJ2-7,TGTGCCAGCAGTCCTATTAAACAGGTGCGGGAGCAGTACTTC,CASSPIKQVREQYF
16,NA,NA,TRBV4-1,TRBJ1-1,TGCGCCAGCAGCCGAACCGGGGGGGGGGTAAACACTGAAGCTTTCTTT,CASSRTGGGVNTEAFF
11,NA,NA,TRBV21-1,TRBJ2-7,TGTGCCAGCAAGCAAGCCTACGAGCAGTACTTC,CASKQAYEQYF
15,many,NA,TRBV5-1,TRBJ2-7,TGCGCCAGCAGCTCGAGCCTCCCCGGGACGGATGAGCAGTACTTC,CASSSSLPGTDEQYF
17,many,NA,TRBV7-2,TRBJ2-1,TGTGCCAGCAGCTTAGCGCTCGGAGTAGCGCAATACAATGAGCAGTTCTTC,CASSLALGVAQYNEQFF
13,many,TRBD2,TRBV9,TRBJ2-2,TGTGCCAGCAATGCGGGAGGGCCTGGGGAGCTGTTTTTT,CASNAGGPGELFF
17,few,NA,TRBV11-2,TRBJ2-4,TGTGCCAGCAGCTTATCCGTGGGGCTAGTAGCCAAAAACATTCAGTACTTC,CASSLSVGLVAKNIQYF
15,NA,NA,TRBV7-9,TRBJ1-1,TGTGCCAGCAGCTTCGGATGGGGAGGGCCCGGGGAAGCTTTCTTT,CASSFGWGGPGEAFF
16,many,TRBD1,TRBV27,TRBJ2-7,TGTGCCAGCAGTTTGGGACCGGGACAGGGGGGGTACGAGCAGTACTTC,CASSLGPGQGGYEQYF
17,many,TRBD2,TRBV4-1,TRBJ2-2,TGCGCCAGCAGCCCGGGACTAGCGGGAGCCGTGAGCGGGGAGCTGTTTTTT,CASSPGLAGAVSGELFF
13,many,TRBD2,TRBV27,TRBJ2-7,TGTGCCAGCGGCGGCGGGAGCGACTACGAGCAGTACTTC,CASGGGSDYEQYF
14,many,TRBD1,TRBV20-1,TRBJ1-6,TGCAGTGCTAGGGTACAGGGGACGAATTCACCCCTCCACTTT,CSARVQGTNSPLHF
14,many,TRBD2,TRBV5-1,TRBJ2-1,TGCGCCAGCAGCACGGGACTAGCGGGAGGCGAGCAGTTCTTC,CASSTGLAGGEQFF
15,many,TRBD1,TRBV5-1,TRBJ2-5,TGCGCCAGCAGCTTGGCGGGGACAGACGAAGAGACCCAGTACTTC,CASSLAGTDEETQYF
15,many,NA,TRBV12-3/TRBV12-4,TRBJ1-5,TGTGCCAGCAGTTTTCGGGGGGCGCTCGGTCAGCCCCAGCATTTT,CASSFRGALGQPQHF
17,many,TRBD2,TRBV3-1,TRBJ2-2,TGTGCCAGCAGCCAAGTTTGGCGGGAGGCACGCACCGGGGAGCTGTTTTTT,CASSQVWREARTGELFF
14,many,NA,TRBV5-1,TRBJ1-1,TGCGCCAGCAGCTTTCGAGGCAAGAACACTGAAGCTTTCTTT,CASSFRGKNTEAFF
16,many,TRBD2,TRBV4-3,TRBJ2-1,TGCGCCAGCAGCCAAGAAGGGGTAGCGGGGTACAATGAGCAGTTCTTC,CASSQEGVAGYNEQFF
12,many,NA,TRBV20-1,TRBJ2-5,TGCAGCGATAGTAGGCGGAAAGAGACCCAGTACTTC,CSDSRRKETQYF
15,few,NA,TRBV27,TRBJ1-1,TGTGCCAGCAGTATAACTCGGGCCCTGAACACTGAAGCTTTCTTT,CASSITRALNTEAFF
16,NA,TRBD2,TRBV5-1,TRBJ2-1,TGCGCCAGCAGCTACCTAGCGGGAGGATCCTACAATGAGCAGTTCTTC,CASSYLAGGSYNEQFF